The source of this TCR beta chain is a study of cytomegalovirus exposure and HLA in healthy donors (dated by TCRdb to 2016 to 2017). Background on the whole study: According to a later analysis, the approximately 120 validation repertoires were produced on the same platform as the 600 to 850 repertoires of the first cohort. High-throughput TCR immunosequencing, statistical association of individual TCRs with disease status, and machine learning were combined to predict cytomegalovirus infection status. The aim of the study was to test whether cataloging public T cell receptors could identify signatures of past pathogen exposure. Along with the approximately 700-subject first cohort, a separate validation cohort of around 110 different subjects was used.

Donors formed part of the validation cohort, which comprised 120 subjects and was distinct from the first cohort of several hundred subjects. From the cysteine up to the phenylalanine, the CDR3 has a length of 17 residues. Just the 51-base CDR3 DNA is kept, in frame starting at base 1. Details on this clone: The antigen it binds to is not known. No base quality values were provided; no much bigger clone lies one nucleotide off.

The library was generated by the immunoSEQ multiplex PCR assay. The published analysis was carried out like this. A statistical classification framework was built for diagnosing cytomegalovirus status from the catalog of TCR beta chain sequences. Here the immuneACCESS table is served through TCRdb, limited to in-frame sequences with V and J called. Missing clones are a known gap in these copies; in checked studies unresolved V genes cover under half, and the rest lacks a known reason. D and trimming were read from the DNA, whereas the V and J calls and clone size are those reported in that table. Here the sample has 30,000 to 40,000 clones; 90% to 95% occur a single time. The top ten clones comprise about 3.5% of the sample. The full study reports these points: Most TCR sequences were seen in very few donors, while some public TCRs were found in many individuals. A later analysis had no HLA typing for the validation cohort, so co-occurrence there was scored across all 110 or so repertoires. A later analysis found that TCRs clustered in the first cohort also tended to co-occur in the roughly 110 validation repertoires, with 94% of cluster scores above 0. According to the authors, the approach could potentially be generalized to other disease states and immunological phenotypes. Three of the identified cytomegalovirus-associated TCR beta chains were confirmed in vitro to be specific for cytomegalovirus antigens. In the study, 150 to 200 TCR beta chains were listed as associated with cytomegalovirus. In both the original and validation cohorts, the classifier was reported to diagnose cytomegalovirus status with high specificity and sensitivity.

The V gene is TRBV1 and the J gene is TRBJ2-3; TRBD2 is the table's D call, not checked against the DNA. TRBV1 is termed a pseudogene. The sample taken for sequencing was PBMCs. The clonotype originates from a man younger than 35 in good health and CMV-seronegative. The CDR3 in this case is CTSSQDRLAGSPDTQYF. The nucleotides are TGCACCAGCAGCCAAGATCGACTAGCGGGGAGTCCGGATACGCAGTATTTT.